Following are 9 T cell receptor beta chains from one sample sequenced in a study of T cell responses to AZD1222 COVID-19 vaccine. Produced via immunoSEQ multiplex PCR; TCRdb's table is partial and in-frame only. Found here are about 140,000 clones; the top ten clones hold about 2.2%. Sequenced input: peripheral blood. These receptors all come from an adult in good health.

CDR3 loop: CASSTRDRGHEQYF. Here the CDR3 DNA reads TGTGCCAGTAGTACCCGGGACAGGGGTCACGAGCAGTACTTC. The rearrangement uses TRBV19 and TRBJ2-7; the match to TRBD1 covers 10 bases. Unmatched junction bases numbered 5, after V lost 4 bases and J lost 5 bases. Per the germline V gene, CDR1 is LNHDA and CDR2 is SQIVND (reference sequence). The CDR3 runs to 14 residues.

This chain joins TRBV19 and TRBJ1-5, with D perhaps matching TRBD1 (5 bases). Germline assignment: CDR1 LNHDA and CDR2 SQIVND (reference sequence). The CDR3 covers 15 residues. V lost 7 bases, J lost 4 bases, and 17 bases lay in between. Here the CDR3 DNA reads TGTGCCAGTAAGGTTGGGGCTGGACAAAATCAGCCCCAGCATTTT. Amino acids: CASKVGAGQNQPQHF. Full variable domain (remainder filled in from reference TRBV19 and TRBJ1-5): DGGITQSPKYLFRKEGQNVTLSCEQNLNHDAMYWYRQDPGQGLRLIYYSQIVNDFQKGDIAEGYSVSREKKESFPLTVTSAQKNPTAFYLCASKVGAGQNQPQHFGDGTRLSIL.

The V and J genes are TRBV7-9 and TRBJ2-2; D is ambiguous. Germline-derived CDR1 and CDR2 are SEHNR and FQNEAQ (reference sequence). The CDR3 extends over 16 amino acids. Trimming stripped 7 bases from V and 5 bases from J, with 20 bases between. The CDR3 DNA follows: TGTGCCAGCAAACCCTCGTGGGGTCGGTCGACCGGGGAGCTGTTTTTT. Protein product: CASKPSWGRSTGELFF.

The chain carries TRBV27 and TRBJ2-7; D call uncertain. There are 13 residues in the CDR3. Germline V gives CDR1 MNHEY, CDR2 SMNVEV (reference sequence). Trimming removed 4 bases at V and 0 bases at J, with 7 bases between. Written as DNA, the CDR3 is TGTGCCAGCAGTTGGGCGAGCTCCTACGAGCAGTACTTC. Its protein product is CASSWASSYEQYF.

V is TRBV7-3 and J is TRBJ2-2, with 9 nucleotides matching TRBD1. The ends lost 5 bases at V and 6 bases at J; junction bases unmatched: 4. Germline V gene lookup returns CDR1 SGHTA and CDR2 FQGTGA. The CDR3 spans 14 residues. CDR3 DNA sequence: TGTGCCAGCAGCCTGGACAGGGGTGCCGGGGAGCTGTTTTTT. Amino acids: CASSLDRGAGELFF.

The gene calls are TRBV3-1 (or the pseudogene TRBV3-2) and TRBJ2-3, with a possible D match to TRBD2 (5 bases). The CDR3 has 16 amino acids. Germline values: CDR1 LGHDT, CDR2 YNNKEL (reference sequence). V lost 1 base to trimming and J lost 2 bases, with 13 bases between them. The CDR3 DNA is TGTGCCAGCAGCCAAGTAAGTGGGGAGAACACAGATACGCAGTATTTT. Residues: CASSQVSGENTDTQYF.

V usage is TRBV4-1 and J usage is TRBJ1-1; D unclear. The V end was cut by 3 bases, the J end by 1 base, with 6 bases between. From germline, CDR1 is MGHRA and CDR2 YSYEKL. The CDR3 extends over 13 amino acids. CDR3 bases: TGCGCCAGCAGCCATCCTAGGAACACTGAAGCTTTCTTT. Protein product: CASSHPRNTEAFF.

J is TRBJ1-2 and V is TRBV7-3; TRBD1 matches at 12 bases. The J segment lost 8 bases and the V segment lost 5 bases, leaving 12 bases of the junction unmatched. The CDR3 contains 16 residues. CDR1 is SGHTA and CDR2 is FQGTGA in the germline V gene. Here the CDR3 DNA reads TGTGCCAGCAGCCTTGATCCGGGACAGGGGGCGGGAGGCTACACCTTC. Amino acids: CASSLDPGQGAGGYTF.

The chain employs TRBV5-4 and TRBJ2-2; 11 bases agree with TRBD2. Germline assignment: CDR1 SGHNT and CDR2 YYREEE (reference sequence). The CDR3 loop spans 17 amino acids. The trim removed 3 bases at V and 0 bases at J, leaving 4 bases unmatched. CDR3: CASSSLAGGPNTGELFF. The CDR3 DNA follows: TGTGCCAGCAGCTCCTTAGCGGGGGGGCCGAACACCGGGGAGCTGTTTTTT.